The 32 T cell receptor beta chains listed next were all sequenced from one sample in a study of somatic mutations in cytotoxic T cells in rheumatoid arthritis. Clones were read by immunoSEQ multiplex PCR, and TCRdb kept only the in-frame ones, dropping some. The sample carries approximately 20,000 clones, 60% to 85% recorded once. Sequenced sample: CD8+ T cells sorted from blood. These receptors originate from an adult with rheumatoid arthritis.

The CDR3 is CAWSDGTVYGYTF. The CDR3 coding sequence is TGTGCCTGGAGTGACGGGACGGTCTATGGCTACACCTTC. The V and J genes are TRBV30 and TRBJ1-2; D may be TRBD1 (5 bases). Trimming stripped 1 base from V and 4 bases from J, with 10 bases between. The CDR3 spans 13 residues. Germline assignment: CDR1 GTSNPN and CDR2 SVGIG (reference sequence).

DNA for the CDR3: TGTGCCAGCAGCTTAGATTTGAAGGGGGTGAATGAGCAGTTCTTC. Translated: CASSLDLKGVNEQFF. The V gene is TRBV11-3, the J gene TRBJ2-1, with TRBD1 as a possible D gene (6 bases). The CDR3 length is 15 residues. Trimming stripped 0 bases from V and 7 bases from J, with 13 bases between. Germline CDR1 reads SGHNT; CDR2 reads YENEEA.

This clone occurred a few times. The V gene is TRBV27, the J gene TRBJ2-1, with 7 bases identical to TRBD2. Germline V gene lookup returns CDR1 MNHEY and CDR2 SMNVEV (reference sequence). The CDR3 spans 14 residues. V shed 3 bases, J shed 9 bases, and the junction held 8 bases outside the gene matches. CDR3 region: CASSLGGIAGEQFF. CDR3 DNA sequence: TGTGCCAGCAGTTTGGGAGGGATTGCGGGTGAGCAGTTCTTC.

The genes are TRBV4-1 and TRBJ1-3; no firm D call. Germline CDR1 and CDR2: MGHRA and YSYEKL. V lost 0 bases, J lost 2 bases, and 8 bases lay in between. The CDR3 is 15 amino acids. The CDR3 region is CASSQEWQAGNTIYF. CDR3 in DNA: TGCGCCAGCAGCCAAGAGTGGCAGGCTGGAAACACCATATATTTT.

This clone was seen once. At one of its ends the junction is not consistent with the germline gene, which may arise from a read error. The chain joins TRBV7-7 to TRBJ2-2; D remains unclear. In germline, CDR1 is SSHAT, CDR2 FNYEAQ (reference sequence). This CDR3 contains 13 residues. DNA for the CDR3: TGTGCTAGCAGCCAAACCCTCACCGGGGAGCTGTTTTTT. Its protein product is CASSQTLTGELFF.

In DNA form, the CDR3 reads TGTGCCAGCAGCGTGAGACACGGCGAGCAGTACTTC. Translation: CASSVRHGEQYF. This chain uses TRBV9 with TRBJ2-7; no definite D call. This CDR3 has 12 amino acids. Germline V CDR1 and CDR2: SGDLS, YYNGEE. V gave up 2 bases and J gave up 6 bases, with 9 bases separating them.

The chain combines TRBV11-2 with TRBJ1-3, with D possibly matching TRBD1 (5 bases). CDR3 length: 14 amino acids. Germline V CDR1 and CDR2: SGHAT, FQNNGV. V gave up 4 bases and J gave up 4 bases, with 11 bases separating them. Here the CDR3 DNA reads TGTGCCAGCAGCTGGGACGGATTCGGAAACACCATATATTTT. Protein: CASSWDGFGNTIYF.

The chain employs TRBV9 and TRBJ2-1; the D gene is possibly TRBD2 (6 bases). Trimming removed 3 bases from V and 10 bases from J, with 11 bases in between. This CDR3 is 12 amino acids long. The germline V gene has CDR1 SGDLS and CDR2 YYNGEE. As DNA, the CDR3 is TGTGCCAGCAGCGCGACTAGTAGCGAGCAGTTCTTC. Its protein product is CASSATSSEQFF.

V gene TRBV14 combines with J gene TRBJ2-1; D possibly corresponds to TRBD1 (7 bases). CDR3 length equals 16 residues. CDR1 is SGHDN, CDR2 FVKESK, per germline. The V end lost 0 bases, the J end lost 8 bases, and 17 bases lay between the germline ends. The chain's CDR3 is CASSQEEEGAFYEQFF. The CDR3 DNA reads TGTGCCAGCAGCCAAGAGGAGGAGGGGGCATTTTATGAGCAGTTCTTC.

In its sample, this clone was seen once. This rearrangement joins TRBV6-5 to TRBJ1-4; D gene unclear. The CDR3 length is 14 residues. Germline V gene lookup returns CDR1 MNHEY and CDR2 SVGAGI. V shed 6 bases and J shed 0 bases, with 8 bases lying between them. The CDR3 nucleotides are TGTGCCAGCAGCCTATATTCAACTAATGAAAAACTGTTTTTT. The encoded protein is CASSLYSTNEKLFF.

CDR3 region: CARKGGSESREYEQYF. The CDR3 DNA is TGTGCCAGAAAGGGTGGGTCAGAATCGCGAGAATACGAGCAGTACTTC. The rearrangement joins TRBV2 to TRBJ2-7; no clear D. This CDR3 is 16 amino acids long. V was trimmed by 9 bases and J by 4 bases, leaving 25 bases between them. In germline, CDR1 is SNHLY, CDR2 FYNNEI.

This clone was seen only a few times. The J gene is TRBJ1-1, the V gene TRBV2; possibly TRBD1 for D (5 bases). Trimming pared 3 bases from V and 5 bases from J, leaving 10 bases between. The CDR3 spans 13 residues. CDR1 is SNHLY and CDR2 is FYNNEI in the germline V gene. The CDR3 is CASSDQGPTEAFF. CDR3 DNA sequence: TGTGCCAGCAGTGATCAGGGTCCGACTGAAGCTTTCTTT.

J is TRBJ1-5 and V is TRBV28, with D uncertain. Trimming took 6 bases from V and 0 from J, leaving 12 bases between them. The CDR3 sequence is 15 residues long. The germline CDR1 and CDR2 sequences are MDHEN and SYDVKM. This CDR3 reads CASRLVVYSNQPQHF. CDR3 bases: TGTGCCAGCAGGTTGGTGGTTTATAGCAATCAGCCCCAGCATTTT.

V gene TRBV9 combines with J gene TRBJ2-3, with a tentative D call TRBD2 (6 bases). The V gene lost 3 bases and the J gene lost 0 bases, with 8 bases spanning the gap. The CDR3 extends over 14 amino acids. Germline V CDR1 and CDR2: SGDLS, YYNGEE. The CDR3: CASSAGGSTDTQYF. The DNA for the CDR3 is TGTGCCAGCAGCGCAGGAGGGAGCACAGATACGCAGTATTTT.

CDR3 DNA sequence: TGTGCCAGCAGCTTTGGCCTAGCGGGAGGTGATACGCAGTATTTT. As protein: CASSFGLAGGDTQYF. The chain carries TRBV5-4 and TRBJ2-3, with TRBD2 identical over 11 bases. Germline CDR1 and CDR2: SGHNT and YYREEE (reference sequence). Germline trimming cut 2 bases from V and 6 bases from J; bases unmatched to any gene: 5. CDR3 length: 15 residues.

DNA of the CDR3: TGCGCCAGCAGGGATCAGCGGGAGGGCCTCCAAGAGACCCAGTACTTC. The encoded protein is CASRDQREGLQETQYF. This sequence joins TRBV10-2 and TRBJ2-5; TRBD2 matches at 10 bases. The CDR3 runs to 16 residues. V lost 6 bases to trimming and J lost 1 base; unmatched junction nucleotides: 8. The V gene's germline CDR1 is WSHSY and CDR2 SAAADI.

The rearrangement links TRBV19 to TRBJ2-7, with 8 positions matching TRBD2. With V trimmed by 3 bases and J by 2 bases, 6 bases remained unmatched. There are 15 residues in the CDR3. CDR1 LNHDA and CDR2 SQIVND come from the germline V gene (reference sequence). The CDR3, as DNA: TGTGCCAGTAGTATTTCCAGCGGGGGACCCTACGAGCAGTACTTC. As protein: CASSISSGGPYEQYF.

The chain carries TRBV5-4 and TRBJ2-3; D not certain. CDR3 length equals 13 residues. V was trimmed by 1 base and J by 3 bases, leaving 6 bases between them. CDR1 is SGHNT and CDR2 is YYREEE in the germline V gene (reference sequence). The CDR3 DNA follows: TGTGCCAGCAGCTTGTTAGGAACAGATACGCAGTATTTT. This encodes CASSLLGTDTQYF.

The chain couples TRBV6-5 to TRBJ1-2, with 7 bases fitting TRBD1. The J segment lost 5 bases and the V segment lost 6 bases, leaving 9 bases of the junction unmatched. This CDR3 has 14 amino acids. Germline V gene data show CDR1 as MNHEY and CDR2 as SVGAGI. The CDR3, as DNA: TGTGCCAGCAGCTACCTACAGGGGTCGTATGGCTACACCTTC. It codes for CASSYLQGSYGYTF.

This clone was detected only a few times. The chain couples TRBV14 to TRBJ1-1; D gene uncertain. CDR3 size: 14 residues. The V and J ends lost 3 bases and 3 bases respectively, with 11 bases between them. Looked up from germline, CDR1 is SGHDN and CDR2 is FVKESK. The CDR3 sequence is CASSQKIADTEAFF. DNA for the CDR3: TGTGCCAGCAGCCAGAAGATTGCTGACACTGAAGCTTTCTTT.

DNA for the CDR3: TGTGCCAGAAAGGGGGCTAACTATGGCTACACCTTC. Translation: CARKGANYGYTF. J is TRBJ1-2 and V is TRBV2; D might be TRBD1 (6 bases). The CDR3 spans 12 residues. Germline-derived CDR1 and CDR2 are SNHLY and FYNNEI. Trimming took off 9 bases at V and 0 bases at J, with 8 bases between the two ends. Supplemented by reference TRBV2 and TRBJ1-2, the full variable domain reads EPEVTQTPSHQVTQMGQEVILRCVPISNHLYFYWYRQILGQKVEFLVSFYNNEISEKSEIFDDQFSVERPDGSNFTLKIRSTKLEDSAMYFCARKGANYGYTFGSGTRLTVV.

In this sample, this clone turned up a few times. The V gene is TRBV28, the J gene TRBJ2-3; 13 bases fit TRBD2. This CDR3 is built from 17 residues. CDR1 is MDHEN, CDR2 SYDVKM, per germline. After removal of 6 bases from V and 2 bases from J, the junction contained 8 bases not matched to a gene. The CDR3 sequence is CASSPPTSGGFTDTQYF. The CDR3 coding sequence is TGTGCCAGCAGCCCACCGACTAGCGGGGGGTTCACAGATACGCAGTATTTT.

CDR3 amino acids: CASSVVGQGGDTEAFF. The CDR3 DNA reads as TGTGCCAGCAGCGTAGTGGGACAGGGAGGGGACACTGAAGCTTTCTTT. This chain links TRBV9 with TRBJ1-1; 9 bases agree with TRBD1. Losses at the gene ends were 0 bases for V and 3 bases for J; bases not matched to a gene: 6. Germline V gene lookup returns CDR1 SGDLS and CDR2 YYNGEE. This CDR3 is 16 amino acids long. Looking up the rest from reference TRBV9 and TRBJ1-1 gives the full variable domain: DSGVTQTPKHLITATGQRVTLRCSPRSGDLSVYWYQQSLDQGLQFLIQYYNGEERAKGNILERFSAQQFPDLHSELNLSSLELGDSALYFCASSVVGQGGDTEAFFGQGTRLTVV.

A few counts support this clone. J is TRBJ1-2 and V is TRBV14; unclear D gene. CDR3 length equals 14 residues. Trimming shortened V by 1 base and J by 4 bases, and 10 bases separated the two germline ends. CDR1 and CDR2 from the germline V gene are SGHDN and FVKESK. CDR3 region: CASSQGAGIYGYTF. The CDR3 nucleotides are TGTGCCAGCAGCCAAGGGGCAGGAATCTATGGCTACACCTTC.

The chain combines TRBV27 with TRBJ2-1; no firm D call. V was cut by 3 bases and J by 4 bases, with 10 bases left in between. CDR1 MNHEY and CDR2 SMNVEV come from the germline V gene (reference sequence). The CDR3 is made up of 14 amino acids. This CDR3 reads CASSFSAQYNEQFF. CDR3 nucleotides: TGTGCCAGCAGTTTTTCAGCGCAGTACAATGAGCAGTTCTTC.

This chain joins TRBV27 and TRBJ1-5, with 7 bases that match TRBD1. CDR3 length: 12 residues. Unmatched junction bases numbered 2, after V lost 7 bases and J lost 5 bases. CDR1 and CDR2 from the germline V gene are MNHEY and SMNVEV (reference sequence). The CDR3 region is CASTTGDQPQHF. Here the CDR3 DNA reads TGTGCCAGCACAACAGGGGATCAGCCCCAGCATTTT.

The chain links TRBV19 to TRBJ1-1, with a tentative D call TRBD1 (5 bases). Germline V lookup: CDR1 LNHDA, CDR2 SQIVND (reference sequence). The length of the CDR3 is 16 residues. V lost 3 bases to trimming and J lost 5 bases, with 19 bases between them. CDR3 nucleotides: TGTGCCAGTAGTATGGGGACGAGGGGCCTAAAAACTGAAGCTTTCTTT. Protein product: CASSMGTRGLKTEAFF.

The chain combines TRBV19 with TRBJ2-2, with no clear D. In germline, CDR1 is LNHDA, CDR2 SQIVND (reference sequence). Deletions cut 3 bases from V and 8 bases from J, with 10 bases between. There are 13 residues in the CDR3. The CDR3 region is CASSIPLRGELFF. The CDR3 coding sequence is TGTGCCAGTAGTATCCCACTCAGGGGGGAGCTGTTTTTT. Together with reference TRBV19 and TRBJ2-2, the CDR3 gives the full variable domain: DGGITQSPKYLFRKEGQNVTLSCEQNLNHDAMYWYRQDPGQGLRLIYYSQIVNDFQKGDIAEGYSVSREKKESFPLTVTSAQKNPTAFYLCASSIPLRGELFFGEGSRLTVL.

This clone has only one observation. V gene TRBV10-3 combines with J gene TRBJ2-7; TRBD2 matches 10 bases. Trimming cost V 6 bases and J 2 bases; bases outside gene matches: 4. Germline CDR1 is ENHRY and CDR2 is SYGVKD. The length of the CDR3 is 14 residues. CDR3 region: CAIRPAGGTYEQYF. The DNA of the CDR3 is TGTGCCATCAGACCAGCGGGAGGGACCTACGAGCAGTACTTC.

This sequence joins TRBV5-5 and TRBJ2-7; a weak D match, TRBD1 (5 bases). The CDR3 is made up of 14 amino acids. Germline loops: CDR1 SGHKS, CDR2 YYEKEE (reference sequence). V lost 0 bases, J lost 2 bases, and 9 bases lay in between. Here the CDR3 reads CASSLGQRTYEQYF. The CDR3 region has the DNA TGTGCCAGCAGCTTGGGACAGAGAACCTACGAGCAGTACTTC.

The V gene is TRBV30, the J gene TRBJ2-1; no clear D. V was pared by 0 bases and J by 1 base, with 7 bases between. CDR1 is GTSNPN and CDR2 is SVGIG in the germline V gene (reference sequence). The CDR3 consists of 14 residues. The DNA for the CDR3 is TGTGCCTGGAGTGTCGACTCTTCCTACAATGAGCAGTTCTTC. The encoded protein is CAWSVDSSYNEQFF.

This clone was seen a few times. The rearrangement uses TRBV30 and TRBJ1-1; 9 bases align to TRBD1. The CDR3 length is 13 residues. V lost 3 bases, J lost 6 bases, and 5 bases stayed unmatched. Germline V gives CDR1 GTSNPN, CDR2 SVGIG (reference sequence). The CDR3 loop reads CAWSLQGAAEAFF. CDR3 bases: TGTGCCTGGAGCCTACAGGGGGCGGCTGAAGCTTTCTTT.